This T cell receptor (beta chain) was obtained from a study of T cell responses to AZD1222 COVID-19 vaccine. V dropped 3 bases and J dropped 4 bases, with 10 bases sitting between them. The CDR3 has 15 residues. Looked up from germline, CDR1 is LNHNV and CDR2 is YYDKDF (reference sequence). Libraries were prepared by immunoSEQ multiplex PCR; TCRdb keeps only in-frame clonotypes and omits some of them. Of some 180,000 clones in the sample, approximately 92% were seen once. This receptor was obtained from an adult in good health. The chain combines TRBV15 with TRBJ1-6; unclear D gene. This material consisted of peripheral blood, taken on day 0 of AZD1222 vaccination. The CDR3 DNA follows: TGTGCCACCAGCAGGACCGACCCTTATAATTCACCCCTCCACTTT. As protein: CATSRTDPYNSPLHF.